This TCR beta chain was recovered during a study of T cell repertoires in cytomegalovirus infection. The wider study: The study used recently identified HLA-C-restricted and well-studied HLA-B-restricted CMV epitopes. It can be stated that public TCR beta signatures indicated CMV infection as well as a matching HLA type.

Germline V gives CDR1 SGHVS, CDR2 FNYEAQ. CDR3 length equals 12 residues. V shed 8 bases and J shed 3 bases, with 10 bases lying between them. A note on this clonotype: The antigen is unknown.

Study-wide results and caveats: CMV carriers having the relevant HLA were flagged by cumulative public TCR beta family frequency. HLA-C-restricted TCR beta clonotypes specific for CMV led the ex vivo response.

TCRdb passed the reads through MiXCR, listing each CDR3 protein once. The sample lists around 500,000 distinct CDR3 sequences, about 44% occurring once. This chain links TRBV7-6 with TRBJ1-1; D ambiguous. Sequenced material: cultured PBMCs, taken from culture after CMV antigen stimulation. This receptor was taken from a human donor in good health (CMV status not recorded). Some clones in this sample may be carry-over from other donors' samples. This CDR3 is CASGKIYTEAFF. The CDR3 nucleotides read TGTGCCAGCGGGAAGATCTACACTGAAGCTTTCTTT.